A selection of T cell receptor beta chains follows, all from one sample in a study of T cells in localized non-small cell lung cancer. The assay was immunoSEQ multiplex PCR, and TCRdb's table has in-frame clones only and misses some. The table has tens of thousands of clones, roughly 90% seen once. The sequencing here drew on peripheral blood, taken before any cancer treatment. The receptor set was obtained from a female donor of 60 years or more with stage I lung adenocarcinoma. Both conserved end residues are trimmed from each CDR3. Rows may omit the clone size; those that give it use once, few, many or a size class.

cdr3_aa | v_call | clone_size | j_call
SGRQVIQETQY | TRBV29-1 | NA | TRBJ2-5
ASSLDRGRVDTQY | TRBV5-1 | NA | TRBJ2-3
ASSLVSGGSPYYNEQF | TRBV28 | NA | TRBJ2-1
ASSLGQGPNYGYT | TRBV7-2 | NA | TRBJ1-2
ASSPVRGNTIY | TRBV9 | NA | TRBJ1-3
ASSLGGSGPNTEAF | TRBV5-6 | NA | TRBJ1-1
ASRPTLTDGYGYT | TRBV25-1 | NA | TRBJ1-2
ASSLWHRSGTGELF | TRBV5-5 | NA | TRBJ2-2
AWVPPGLRERYGYT | TRBV30 | NA | TRBJ1-2
ASSSLQGSYNEQF | TRBV2 | NA | TRBJ2-1
ASSLLQPSSYNSPLH | TRBV5-4 | NA | TRBJ1-6
ASASPGQVLQPQH | TRBV19 | NA | TRBJ1-5
ASSPRGLNNEQF | TRBV19 | once | TRBJ2-1
ASSPGTSGGQETQY | TRBV5-1 | once | TRBJ2-5
ASSSLAGGYNEQF | TRBV5-1 | NA | TRBJ2-1
ATQGDRGNYGYT | TRBV10-3 | NA | TRBJ1-2
ASSIDKGGKTQY | TRBV19 | once | TRBJ2-5
ASSRDRAANYGYT | TRBV11-2 | once | TRBJ1-2
ASSWGGYNEQF | TRBV11-2 | NA | TRBJ2-1
ASSSSNNEQF | TRBV11-3 | NA | TRBJ2-1
ASSMSLGGGDQPQH | TRBV19 | NA | TRBJ1-5
AWTRMFSGLNTEAF | TRBV30 | NA | TRBJ1-1
ASSLDFGGANEQF | TRBV11-2 | NA | TRBJ2-1
ASSPGGGPGELF | TRBV7-8 | NA | TRBJ2-2
ASSLAGTSGYNEQF | TRBV7-2 | NA | TRBJ2-1
ASGLSTGTSGPYEQY | TRBV12-5 | NA | TRBJ2-7
ASSQEGTLGNSPLH | TRBV4-3 | NA | TRBJ1-6
ASSRTGTGANEQF | TRBV27 | NA | TRBJ2-1
ASSVASGHNEQF | TRBV25-1 | few | TRBJ2-1
ASSSGGPGELF | TRBV10-1 | NA | TRBJ2-2
ASSQDWKGSSGNTIY | TRBV4-2 | once | TRBJ1-3
AWRGASTGELF | TRBV30 | NA | TRBJ2-2
ATSGGEGSTGNGYT | TRBV5-4 | once | TRBJ1-2
ASSQVEGASGYT | TRBV14 | NA | TRBJ1-2
ASSLAIQGVGYT | TRBV7-6 | NA | TRBJ1-2
ASSLGQGNTEAF | TRBV7-6 | NA | TRBJ1-1
ASEGGGRTQPQH | TRBV19 | NA | TRBJ1-5
ASNSGQFQETQY | TRBV28 | NA | TRBJ2-5
ASSQEAGGMNTEAF | TRBV4-1 | NA | TRBJ1-1
AWSDGTGETQY | TRBV30 | NA | TRBJ2-5
ASSPEQGIRETQY | TRBV19 | NA | TRBJ2-5
ASLGTDSNQPQH | TRBV6-5 | NA | TRBJ1-5